These 27 T cell receptor beta chains were sequenced from one sample in a study of cytotoxic CD8 clonotypes in ibrutinib-treated CLL. Clones were sequenced by immunoSEQ multiplex PCR, and TCRdb holds only the in-frame ones, with some missing. The sample records 20,000 to 30,000 clones, about 64% being singletons. The material was PBMCs, obtained after 24 months of ibrutinib treatment. These receptors all stem from a human donor with chronic lymphocytic leukemia.

The rearrangement joins TRBV5-4 to TRBJ2-1; 16 bases agree with TRBD2. Per the germline V gene, CDR1 is SGHNT and CDR2 is YYREEE (reference sequence). J was trimmed by 14 bases and V by 3 bases; bases with no gene match: 5. CDR3 length equals 14 residues. CDR3 nucleotide sequence: TGTGCCAGCAGCTCGGGACTAGCGGGGGGGCACAAGTTCTTC. Its protein is CASSSGLAGGHKFF.

CDR3 bases: TGTGCCAGCAGCTTAAGCTCTGGAAACACCATATATTTT. Its protein is CASSLSSGNTIYF. The chain joins TRBV7-9 to TRBJ1-3; no definite D call. Trimming pared 2 bases from V and 0 bases from J, leaving 2 bases between. Germline CDR1 is SEHNR and CDR2 is FQNEAQ (reference sequence). The CDR3 loop spans 13 amino acids.

The chain carries TRBV5-1 and TRBJ2-1; D possibly uses TRBD1 or TRBD2 (6 bases each). CDR3 size: 16 residues. The germline V gene has CDR1 SGHRS and CDR2 YFSETQ. Trimming stripped 4 bases from V and 1 base from J, with 15 bases between. The CDR3: CASSPGGGPSYNEQFF. The CDR3 DNA reads TGCGCCAGCAGCCCCGGAGGGGGGCCTTCCTACAATGAGCAGTTCTTC.

The V and J genes are TRBV6-5 and TRBJ1-2; D is undetermined. CDR3 length equals 13 residues. CDR1 MNHEY and CDR2 SVGAGI come from the germline V gene. V dropped 0 bases and J dropped 4 bases, with 6 bases sitting between them. The CDR3 here is CASSYSRSYGYTF. The CDR3 DNA is TGTGCCAGCAGTTACTCGAGAAGCTATGGCTACACCTTC.

This clone was observed a single time. J is TRBJ1-1 and V is TRBV2, with D perhaps TRBD1 (5 bases). The CDR3 has 13 residues. The V gene lost 5 bases and the J gene lost 3 bases, with 10 bases spanning the gap. Germline CDR1 is SNHLY and CDR2 is FYNNEI. The chain's CDR3 is CASSLRGDTEAFF. CDR3 in DNA: TGTGCCAGCAGTCTCCGGGGGGACACTGAAGCTTTCTTT.

This clone was counted between two and nine times. The rearrangement uses TRBV27 and TRBJ2-5; the D gene is possibly TRBD1 (5 bases). Germline lookup yields CDR1 MNHEY and CDR2 SMNVEV (reference sequence). CDR3 length equals 13 residues. V was pared by 7 bases and J by 3 bases, with 12 bases between. The CDR3 reads CASTDRVKETQYF. The CDR3 DNA reads as TGTGCCAGCACCGACAGAGTTAAAGAGACCCAGTACTTC.

J is TRBJ2-1 and V is TRBV27, with a weak D call TRBD2 (5 bases). Germline CDR1 and CDR2: MNHEY and SMNVEV (reference sequence). Trimming removed 8 bases at V and 5 bases at J, with 13 bases between. This CDR3 region has 13 residues. The CDR3 loop is CASGKYGDNEQFF. The DNA of the CDR3 is TGTGCCAGCGGAAAATACGGGGACAATGAGCAGTTCTTC.

The chain has TRBV9 and TRBJ2-1; 11 bases map to TRBD2. This CDR3 contains 12 residues. Germline V lookup: CDR1 SGDLS, CDR2 YYNGEE. V lost 4 bases, J lost 16 bases, and 7 bases stayed unmatched. Written as DNA, the CDR3 is TGTGCCAGCAGCATTAGCGGGGGGGCTCAATTCTTC. It translates to CASSISGGAQFF.

The rearrangement joins TRBV5-4 to TRBJ2-1; D possibly corresponds to TRBD2 (7 bases). The CDR3 sequence is 16 residues long. V dropped 4 bases and J dropped 1 base, with 15 bases sitting between them. The germline V gene encodes CDR1 SGHNT and CDR2 YYREEE (reference sequence). CDR3 residues: CASSLDRGASYNEQFF. In DNA form, the CDR3 reads TGTGCCAGCAGCCTCGATCGGGGGGCATCCTACAATGAGCAGTTCTTC.

The chain joins TRBV19 to TRBJ1-6; D perhaps matches TRBD1 (6 bases). The CDR3 is 14 amino acids. Trimming left V 4 bases short and J 10 bases short, with 14 bases between. From germline, CDR1 is LNHDA and CDR2 SQIVND (reference sequence). The DNA for the CDR3 is TGTGCCAGTAGTAATAGGGACAACGTCTCACCCCTCCACTTT. Encoded protein: CASSNRDNVSPLHF.

In this sample, this clone turned up once. The chain links TRBV10-3 to TRBJ1-3, with a possible D match to TRBD1 (6 bases). V shed 7 bases and J shed 4 bases, with 11 bases lying between them. Germline CDR1 ENHRY, CDR2 SYGVKD. CDR3 length equals 13 residues. Written as DNA, the CDR3 is TGTGCCATCAAGGGGGGGTCGGGAAACACCATATATTTT. Protein: CAIKGGSGNTIYF.

J is TRBJ1-1 and V is TRBV18; tentatively, D is TRBD1 (5 bases). Germline loops: CDR1 KGHSH, CDR2 LQKENI. CDR3 length: 14 amino acids. V was shortened by 1 base and J by 2 bases, with 8 bases between the two germline ends. Here the CDR3 reads CASSPRRDNTEAFF. In DNA, the CDR3 is TGTGCCAGCTCACCACGCAGGGATAACACTGAAGCTTTCTTT.

This chain's CDR3 is CASSLKARGTDTQYF. The CDR3 DNA reads TGTGCCAGCAGCTTGAAGGCCAGAGGCACAGATACGCAGTATTTT. The chain uses TRBV5-4 and TRBJ2-3; D is ambiguous. The CDR3 contains 15 residues. Germline V lookup: CDR1 SGHNT, CDR2 YYREEE (reference sequence). V lost 1 base to trimming and J lost 1 base, with 10 bases between them.

The chain recombines TRBV2 with TRBJ2-6; D call uncertain. This CDR3 spans 13 amino acids. Germline-derived CDR1 and CDR2 are SNHLY and FYNNEI. Trimming pared 6 bases from V and 1 base from J, leaving 4 bases between. This chain's CDR3 is CASRGSGANVLTF. Here the CDR3 DNA reads TGTGCCAGCAGGGGTTCTGGGGCCAACGTCCTGACTTTC.

This clone was recorded at least ten times. This sequence joins TRBV29-1 and TRBJ1-2; 9 nucleotides match TRBD1. The J segment lost 4 bases and the V segment lost 6 bases, leaving 6 bases of the junction unmatched. The V gene's germline CDR1 is SQVTM and CDR2 ANQGSEA. The CDR3 spans 13 residues. The CDR3 protein is CSVPGQGSYGYTF. The CDR3 bases are TGCAGCGTCCCGGGACAGGGAAGCTATGGCTACACCTTC. The variable domain in full, completed from reference TRBV29-1 and TRBJ1-2, reads SAVISQKPSRDICQRGTSLTIQCQVDSQVTMMFWYRQQPGQSLTLIATANQGSEATYESGFVIDKFPISRPNLTFSTLTVSNMSPEDSSIYLCSVPGQGSYGYTFGSGTRLTVV.

The rearrangement links TRBV6-5 to TRBJ2-7, with a tentative D call TRBD1 (6 bases). V was clipped by 6 bases and J by 7 bases, with 16 bases between them. Looked up from germline, CDR1 is MNHEY and CDR2 is SVGAGI. CDR3 length: 13 amino acids. This chain's CDR3 is CASRSSGGAEQYF. The CDR3 nucleotides are TGTGCCAGCAGATCGAGTGGGGGCGCGGAGCAGTACTTC.

The chain links TRBV7-7 to TRBJ1-4; D is uncertain. The V gene lost 4 bases and the J gene lost 7 bases, with 13 bases spanning the gap. The CDR3 is 14 residues long. Per germline, CDR1 SSHAT and CDR2 FNYEAQ (reference sequence). The CDR3 region is CASSSGLRGEKLFF. The CDR3 region has the DNA TGTGCCAGCAGCTCCGGCCTCCGGGGTGAAAAACTGTTTTTT.

The gene calls are TRBV5-1 and TRBJ2-3; 10 positions agree with TRBD1. CDR1 SGHRS and CDR2 YFSETQ come from the germline V gene. The CDR3 runs 15 residues. V was clipped by 1 base and J by 3 bases; unmatched bases: 2. Here the CDR3 reads CASSLRQGATDTQYF. Here the CDR3 DNA reads TGCGCCAGCAGCTTGAGACAGGGGGCTACAGATACGCAGTATTTT.

This clone was observed a few times. The genes are TRBV19 and TRBJ1-3; 10 nucleotides align to TRBD1. Trimming cost V 4 bases and J 0 bases; bases outside gene matches: 3. There are 16 residues in the CDR3. Germline V gives CDR1 LNHDA, CDR2 SQIVND (reference sequence). The CDR3 sequence: CASSRTGGNSGNTIYF. The CDR3 bases are TGTGCCAGTAGTAGGACAGGGGGAAACTCTGGAAACACCATATATTTT. The full variable domain, its missing parts supplied by reference TRBV19 and TRBJ1-3, is DGGITQSPKYLFRKEGQNVTLSCEQNLNHDAMYWYRQDPGQGLRLIYYSQIVNDFQKGDIAEGYSVSREKKESFPLTVTSAQKNPTAFYLCASSRTGGNSGNTIYFGEGSWLTVV.

The V call is TRBV4-1, the J call TRBJ2-2, with D hard to call. V lost 2 bases to trimming and J lost 2 bases, with 6 bases between them. The CDR3 totals 14 residues. Germline V gene data show CDR1 as MGHRA and CDR2 as YSYEKL. The CDR3 nucleotides are TGCGCCAGCAGCCAATCCAGCAACACCGGGGAGCTGTTTTTT. Protein: CASSQSSNTGELFF.

The J gene is TRBJ2-2, the V gene TRBV5-1, with D unresolved. CDR3 length: 13 residues. In germline, CDR1 is SGHRS, CDR2 YFSETQ. V gave up 0 bases and J gave up 3 bases, with 3 bases separating them. As DNA, the CDR3 is TGCGCCAGCAGCTTGGGGGACACCGGGGAGCTGTTTTTT. Its translation is CASSLGDTGELFF.

The V and J genes are TRBV11-2 and TRBJ2-1, with D perhaps TRBD1 or TRBD2 (6 bases each). V was shortened by 0 bases and J by 5 bases, with 8 bases between the two germline ends. Germline lookup yields CDR1 SGHAT and CDR2 FQNNGV. The CDR3 consists of 14 residues. CDR3 nucleotides: TGTGCCAGCAGCTTAGACGGGGGCCACAATGAGCAGTTCTTC. Residues: CASSLDGGHNEQFF.

About this clone: The CDR3 end shows no conserved phenylalanine or tryptophan, and so a read error is likely. This chain joins TRBV20-1 and TRBJ1-2; D gene unclear. Trimming removed 3 bases from V and 4 bases from J, with 6 bases in between. CDR3 length equals 11 residues. Germline CDR1 and CDR2: DFQATT and SNEGSKA (reference sequence). CDR3 loop: CSAREGYGYTS. CDR3 nucleotides: TGCAGTGCTAGGGAGGGCTATGGCTACACCTCC.

The V call is TRBV27, the J call TRBJ1-6; no definite D call. Trimming took off 6 bases at V and 7 bases at J, with 10 bases between the two ends. Germline V lookup: CDR1 MNHEY, CDR2 SMNVEV (reference sequence). The CDR3 has 13 amino acids. The CDR3 sequence is CASRTRLNSPLHF. CDR3 nucleotides: TGTGCCAGCAGGACCCGGCTGAATTCACCCCTCCACTTT.

This clone was recorded only once. The rearrangement uses TRBV29-1 and TRBJ1-2; 9 bases agree with TRBD1. With V trimmed by 4 bases and J by 8 bases, 5 bases remained unmatched. This CDR3 contains 12 residues. Germline loops: CDR1 SQVTM, CDR2 ANQGSEA. The CDR3 DNA reads as TGCAGCGTTGCAAGGGACAGGGTCGGCTACACCTTC. It specifies CSVARDRVGYTF. Looking up the rest from reference TRBV29-1 and TRBJ1-2 gives the full variable domain: SAVISQKPSRDICQRGTSLTIQCQVDSQVTMMFWYRQQPGQSLTLIATANQGSEATYESGFVIDKFPISRPNLTFSTLTVSNMSPEDSSIYLCSVARDRVGYTFGSGTRLTVV.

This clone was seen a handful of times. The J gene is TRBJ2-7, the V gene TRBV27; D perhaps matches TRBD2 (6 bases). The V end lost 3 bases, the J end lost 3 bases, and 9 bases lay between the germline ends. Germline-derived CDR1 and CDR2 are MNHEY and SMNVEV (reference sequence). This CDR3 contains 13 residues. The CDR3 DNA follows: TGTGCCAGCAGTTTGGGGGGAGGCTACGAGCAGTACTTC. Translated: CASSLGGGYEQYF.

The chain uses TRBV5-5 and TRBJ2-2; D possibly uses TRBD1 or TRBD2 (5 bases each). The germline CDR1 and CDR2 sequences are SGHKS and YYEKEE (reference sequence). Between the trimmed V and J ends, which lost 4 bases and 7 bases, there was a span of 8 bases. The CDR3 covers 12 residues. CDR3 sequence (DNA): TGTGCCAGCAGCGGGACCGTCGGGGAGCTGTTTTTT. Translation: CASSGTVGELFF.